A selection of T cell receptor beta chains follows, all from one sample in a study of T cell changes during pregnancy in multiple sclerosis. This table comes from immunoSEQ multiplex PCR, and its TCRdb copy is limited to in-frame clones, with some not included. The table shows fewer than 85,000 clones, with 92% occurring only once. Material: peripheral blood, obtained in the first trimester of pregnancy. The receptor set was obtained from a female donor in good health, enrolled as a control in a pregnancy study. Both conserved end residues are part of each CDR3. The D gene is left open where the match is weak. Expanded clones get a size class; other rows say once, few or many, or leave the size out.

abundance,d_gene,j_gene,v_gene,CDR3nt,CDR3aa
NA,TRBD1,TRBJ1-1,TRBV6-1,TGTGCCAGCAGTCAGACAGGGATCACTGAAGCTTTCTTT,CASSQTGITEAFF
NA,TRBD2,TRBJ2-7,TRBV28,TGTGCCAGCAGTTTAGGCGGGAGGCCCTCCTACGAGCAGTACTTC,CASSLGGRPSYEQYF
NA,NA,TRBJ2-3,TRBV27,TGTGCCAGCAGTTTATTAGGCGGGACAGGCACAGATACGCAGTATTTT,CASSLLGGTGTDTQYF
NA,TRBD2,TRBJ2-1,TRBV28,TGTGCCAGTGTCGGCGGGAGGGAAGGTGAGCAGTTCTTC,CASVGGREGEQFF
NA,TRBD1,TRBJ2-7,TRBV5-1,TGCGCCAGCAGTCACGGGACAGTCACCTACGAGCAGTACTTC,CASSHGTVTYEQYF
NA,TRBD1,TRBJ1-5,TRBV18,TGTGCCAGCTCACCGACAGGGACCAATCAGCCCCAGCATTTT,CASSPTGTNQPQHF
once,NA,TRBJ1-2,TRBV13,TGTGCCAGCAGCTTAGGGCCAGAATCTCTCTATGGCTACACCTTC,CASSLGPESLYGYTF
NA,TRBD2,TRBJ2-1,TRBV19,TGTGCCAGTAGTAGGCTAGCGGGAGGTTCGAGCTCCTACAATGAGCAGTTCTTC,CASSRLAGGSSSYNEQFF
NA,TRBD1,TRBJ1-4,TRBV7-9,TGTGCCAGCAGCTGGACAGGGGGTAATGAAAAACTGTTTTTT,CASSWTGGNEKLFF
NA,TRBD1,TRBJ2-3,TRBV5-1,TGCGCCAGCAGCTTGACAGGGGGCGATACGCAGTATTTT,CASSLTGGDTQYF
NA,NA,TRBJ2-5,TRBV5-8,TGTGCCAGCAGCTTGGACGAAGGGGGCCAGTACTTC,CASSLDEGGQYF
NA,TRBD1,TRBJ1-3,TRBV7-8,TGTGCCAGCAGCCTGGACAGGGGCCCTAGAAACACCATATATTTT,CASSLDRGPRNTIYF
NA,NA,TRBJ2-7,TRBV6-1,TGTGCCAGCAGAGGTACGGGTTTGGGAGGCTACGAGCAGTACTTC,CASRGTGLGGYEQYF
NA,NA,TRBJ1-5,TRBV27,TGTGCCAGCAGTCTCCGGGATCCCAATCAGCCCCAGCATTTT,CASSLRDPNQPQHF
NA,TRBD2,TRBJ2-1,TRBV11-2,TGTGCCAGCAGCTTAGGACTAGCACGGGGTGAGCAGTTCTTC,CASSLGLARGEQFF
NA,TRBD1,TRBJ2-7,TRBV28,TGTGCCAGTACGACAGGGGGCTTATACGAGCAGTACTTC,CASTTGGLYEQYF
NA,NA,TRBJ1-2,TRBV5-1,TGCGCCAGCCGGACAGTAAAGGATGGCTACACCTTC,CASRTVKDGYTF
NA,NA,TRBJ1-5,TRBV25-1,TGTGCCAGCAGTGGGCGGACAGGCAATCAGCCCCAGCATTTT,CASSGRTGNQPQHF
NA,TRBD2,TRBJ2-7,TRBV28,TGTGCCAGCAGTCACCCCTTTAGCAGGCGGACTAGCGGAACCTACGAGCAGTACTTC,CASSHPFSRRTSGTYEQYF
NA,TRBD2,TRBJ2-1,TRBV7-9,TGTGCCAGCAGTTCGTCTAGCGGGAGGGTGAATGAGCAGTTCTTC,CASSSSSGRVNEQFF
NA,NA,TRBJ2-5,TRBV4-1,TGCGCCAGCAGCCAAGGGCAGGGCGGAGAGACCCAGTACTTC,CASSQGQGGETQYF
NA,TRBD2,TRBJ2-5,TRBV29-1,TGCAGCGTGTCTAGCGGGAGGGCTCGGGAGACCCAGTACTTC,CSVSSGRARETQYF
NA,NA,TRBJ2-7,TRBV6-1,TGTGCCAGCAGTGAGGGGGGAGGGGACAACTACGAGCAGTACTTC,CASSEGGGDNYEQYF
NA,TRBD1,TRBJ1-5,TRBV28,TGTGCCAGCAGCCCAACAGGGGGCAACAATCAGCCCCAGCATTTT,CASSPTGGNNQPQHF
NA,TRBD2,TRBJ2-7,TRBV2,TGTGCCAGCAGTGAGGGGCTAGCGGACGAGCAGTACTTC,CASSEGLADEQYF
NA,TRBD1,TRBJ1-2,TRBV7-9,TGTGCCAGCAGGGTCGGGAAGACAGGGAACTATGGCTACACCTTC,CASRVGKTGNYGYTF
NA,NA,TRBJ1-2,TRBV4-1,TGCGCCAGCAGCCAAGAGAGGACTAACTATGGCTACACCTTC,CASSQERTNYGYTF
NA,TRBD2,TRBJ2-1,TRBV28,TGTGCCAGCAGTAAACGGCTAGCGGGAGCCGCGTACAATGAGCAGTTCTTC,CASSKRLAGAAYNEQFF
NA,NA,TRBJ2-3,TRBV30,TGTGCCCTGGTTCGGGGCACAGATACGCAGTATTTT,CALVRGTDTQYF
NA,NA,TRBJ1-5,TRBV6-5,TGTGCCAGCAGCGCGGGACTTCGACAGCCCCAGCATTTT,CASSAGLRQPQHF
NA,NA,TRBJ2-7,TRBV5-4,TGTGCCAGCAGCTTGTCTCCAGGGAAGAAGAACGAGCAGTACTTC,CASSLSPGKKNEQYF
once,TRBD2,TRBJ2-3,TRBV27,TGTGCCAGCAGTGAAACGGGCGGGGGGGGGACTAGCACAGATACGCAGTATTTT,CASSETGGGGTSTDTQYF